What follows describes a single T cell receptor beta chain. This clonotype has a count of ten or more. Its specific antigen is unknown. Qualities for individual bases were not recorded, and no much larger clone is one base off. The data stem from a study of T cells in Graves' hyperthyroidism and ophthalmopathy (dated by TCRdb to between 2018 and 2021). Broadly, across the study: Peripheral blood was collected at initial diagnosis, before any treatment. After sampling, hyperthyroidism patients received methimazole starting at 30 mg daily, and ophthalmopathy patients received high-dose intravenous methylprednisolone. A discovery cohort of roughly 96 patients, 43 with Graves' ophthalmopathy and about 58 with stable Graves' hyperthyroidism, was used to find distinguishing TCR V-J signatures. In addition, the study compared T-cell repertoires in thyroid tissue and in blood from about six Graves' hyperthyroidism patients. Whether ophthalmopathy could be predicted prospectively was tested in an independent validation cohort made up of 18 to 20 hyperthyroidism patients plus 17 patients who later progressed to ophthalmopathy. The 85 to 100 discovery patients were divided at random into training and test sets in a 7:3 ratio. The paper reports TCR Vbeta CDR3 sequencing of some 140 peripheral blood samples: 43 ophthalmopathy, 75 to 80 hyperthyroidism and roughly 17 progressor patients.

The TCR beta CDR3 regions were amplified from the RNA transcripts. A first-round RT-PCR of the TCR CDR3 used the HTBI primer set with the Qiagen OneStep RT-PCR kit. Libraries were constructed in a second round of multiplex PCR, after which size selection and purification were carried out. The libraries were sequenced on an Illumina HiSeq2000 using paired-end 100 bp reads. From the authors' description of their analysis: SOAPnuke was used to process the raw data, with reads discarded if the reads contained adapters or uncalled bases, had a mean Phred below 15, or lacked an exact constant-primer or identifier match. High-quality paired reads were merged with COPE v1.2.5, and unique nucleotide sequences were defined as clonotypes. MiTCR v1.1 was used to align clonotypes to the IMGT TRBV, TRBD and TRBJ reference segments. Only V-J combinations with frequency above 0.0001, covering roughly 99% of repertoires, were analysed. A TCS score was defined as the ratio between F50 (clonal expansion) and ExV (chaos), using BLOSUM62-based TCRdist between CDR3 peptides within each V-J. Welch's t-statistics and random forest reduced 514 V-J features to roughly 13, which were used in a naive Bayes classifier (R e1071). TCRdb trimmed the raw reads at Q25, called clones with MiXCR and kept productive beta chains. Rows with a matching CDR3 protein are joined into one entry that keeps the most common DNA and genes. The V and J calls were determined by TCRdb, not by the authors. The sample contains around 270,000 distinct CDR3 sequences, around 20% of them found a single time. The ten top clones hold under 45% of the sample.

Moderately to severely active disease, a Clinical Activity Score of at least 3, a NOSPECS grade of at least 4, and a duration under 3 months were present in ophthalmopathy patients. The study excluded patients with uncontrolled infections, other autoimmune diseases, pregnancy or lactation. Clinical symptoms, serum thyroxine and TRAb, thyroid ultrasound, and orbital computed tomography formed the basis for the diagnoses. PBMCs were separated from roughly 9.3 ml of fresh peripheral blood using Ficoll-Paque density gradient centrifugation. Trizol reagent was used to extract total RNA, and RNA quality was then checked on an Agilent 2100 Bioanalyzer. The germline V gene supplies CDR1 MNHEY and CDR2 SVGEGT. Inclusive of the bounding cysteine and phenylalanine, the CDR3 is 15 residues long. Only the CDR3 region is kept as DNA, spanning 45 bases read in frame from base 1. V lost 8 bases and J lost 1 base, and the count of bases not matched to a germline gene is 8.

On the study overall, not on this receptor specifically: A model built on a 13 V-J signature distinguished ophthalmopathy from stable hyperthyroidism, reaching 87.88% sensitivity and about 81% specificity in cross-validation and 80%/75% in testing. In validation, the model predicted progression to ophthalmopathy a median of around six months before onset, with around 70% sensitivity and more than 72% specificity. Sample size was not statistically predetermined, and investigators were not blinded to group allocation. Blood samples also contained most of the expanded thyroid clonotypes (frequency above 0.001), which suggests that blood repertoires may reflect thyroid immune responses.

The source material was blood. The sequence joins TRBV6-2 or TRBV6-3 to TRBJ1-5; TRBD1 lines up with 7 middle nucleotides. The sequence was collected from a man in his fifties or sixties with Graves' ophthalmopathy. The DNA is as follows: TGTGCCAGCGCCCAGGGGGGTCTAAGCAATCAGCCCCAGCATTTT. Its amino acids are CASAQGGLSNQPQHF.